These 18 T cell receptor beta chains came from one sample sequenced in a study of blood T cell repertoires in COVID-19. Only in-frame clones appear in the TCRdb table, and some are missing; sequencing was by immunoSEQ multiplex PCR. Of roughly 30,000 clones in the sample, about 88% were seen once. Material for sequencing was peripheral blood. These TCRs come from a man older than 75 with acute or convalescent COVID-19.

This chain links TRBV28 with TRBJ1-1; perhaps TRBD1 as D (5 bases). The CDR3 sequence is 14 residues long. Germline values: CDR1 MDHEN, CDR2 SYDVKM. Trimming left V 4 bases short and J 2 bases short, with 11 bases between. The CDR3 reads CASSSQQGNTEAFF. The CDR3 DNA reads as TGTGCCAGCAGTTCCCAGCAGGGAAACACTGAAGCTTTCTTT.

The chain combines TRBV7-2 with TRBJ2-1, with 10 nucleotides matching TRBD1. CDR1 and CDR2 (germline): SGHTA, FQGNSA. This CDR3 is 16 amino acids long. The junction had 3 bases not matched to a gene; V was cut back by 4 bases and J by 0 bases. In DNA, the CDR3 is TGTGCCAGCAGCTGGACAGGGGGAAGCTCCTACAATGAGCAGTTCTTC. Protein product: CASSWTGGSSYNEQFF. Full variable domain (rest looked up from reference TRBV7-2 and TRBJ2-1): GAGVSQSPSNKVTEKGKDVELRCDPISGHTALYWYRQSLGQGLEFLIYFQGNSAPDKSGLPSDRFSAERTGGSVSTLTIQRTQQEDSAVYLCASSWTGGSSYNEQFFGPGTRLTVL.

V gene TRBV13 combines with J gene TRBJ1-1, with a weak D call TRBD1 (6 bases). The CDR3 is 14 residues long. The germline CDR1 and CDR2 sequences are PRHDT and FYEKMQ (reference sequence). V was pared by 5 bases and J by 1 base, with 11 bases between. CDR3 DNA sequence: TGTGCCAGCAGCATCGGACAGTCGAACACTGAAGCTTTCTTT. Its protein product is CASSIGQSNTEAFF.

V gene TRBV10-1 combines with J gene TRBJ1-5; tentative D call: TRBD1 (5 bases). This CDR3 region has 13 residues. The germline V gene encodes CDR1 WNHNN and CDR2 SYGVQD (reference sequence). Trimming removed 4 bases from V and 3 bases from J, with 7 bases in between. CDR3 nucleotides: TGCGCCAGCAGTGTGGACATCAATCAGCCCCAGCATTTT. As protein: CASSVDINQPQHF.

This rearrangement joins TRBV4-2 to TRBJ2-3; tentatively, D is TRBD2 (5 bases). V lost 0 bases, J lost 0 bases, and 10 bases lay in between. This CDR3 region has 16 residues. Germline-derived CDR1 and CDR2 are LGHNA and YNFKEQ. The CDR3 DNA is TGTGCCAGCAGCCAAGAGGAGGCGGTTAGCACAGATACGCAGTATTTT. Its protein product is CASSQEEAVSTDTQYF.

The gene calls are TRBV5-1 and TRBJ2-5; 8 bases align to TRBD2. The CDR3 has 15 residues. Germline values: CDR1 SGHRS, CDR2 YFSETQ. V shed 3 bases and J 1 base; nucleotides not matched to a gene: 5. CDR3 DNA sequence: TGCGCCAGCAGCTCAGGCGGGGGGATCCAAGAGACCCAGTACTTC. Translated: CASSSGGGIQETQYF.

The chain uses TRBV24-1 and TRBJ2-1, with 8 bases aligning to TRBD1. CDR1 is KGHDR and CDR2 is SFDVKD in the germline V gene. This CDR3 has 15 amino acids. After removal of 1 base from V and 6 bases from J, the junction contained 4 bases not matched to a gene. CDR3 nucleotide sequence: TGTGCCACCAGTGATTTTTTAGACAGGGGCAATGAGCAGTTCTTC. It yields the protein CATSDFLDRGNEQFF.

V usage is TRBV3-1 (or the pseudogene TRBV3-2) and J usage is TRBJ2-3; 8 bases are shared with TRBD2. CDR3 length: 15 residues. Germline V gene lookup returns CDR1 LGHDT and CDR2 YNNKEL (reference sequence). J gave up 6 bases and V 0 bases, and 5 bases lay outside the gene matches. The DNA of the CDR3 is TGTGCCAGCAGCCAAGAGGGGACTAGTCGGGATACGCAGTATTTT. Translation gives CASSQEGTSRDTQYF.

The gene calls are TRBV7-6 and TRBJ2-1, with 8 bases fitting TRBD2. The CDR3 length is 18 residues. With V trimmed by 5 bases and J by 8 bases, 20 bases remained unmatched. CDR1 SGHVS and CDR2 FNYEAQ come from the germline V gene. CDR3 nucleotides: TGTGCCAGCAGCCGCCAACCCTCGGGCGGGAGGCTCGGGGATGAGCAGTTCTTC. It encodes CASSRQPSGGRLGDEQFF.

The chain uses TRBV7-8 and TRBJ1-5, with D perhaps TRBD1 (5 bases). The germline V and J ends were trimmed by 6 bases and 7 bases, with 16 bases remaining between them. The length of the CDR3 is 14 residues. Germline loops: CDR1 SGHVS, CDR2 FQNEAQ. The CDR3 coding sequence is TGTGCCAGCAGTTACCAGGGACTTGAGCAGCCCCAGCATTTT. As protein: CASSYQGLEQPQHF.

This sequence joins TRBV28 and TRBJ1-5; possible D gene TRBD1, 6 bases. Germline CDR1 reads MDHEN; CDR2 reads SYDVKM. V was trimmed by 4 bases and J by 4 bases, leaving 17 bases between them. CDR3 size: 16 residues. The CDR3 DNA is TGTGCCAGCAGTTCCAATGCACAGGGTGTAAATCAGCCCCAGCATTTT. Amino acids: CASSSNAQGVNQPQHF.

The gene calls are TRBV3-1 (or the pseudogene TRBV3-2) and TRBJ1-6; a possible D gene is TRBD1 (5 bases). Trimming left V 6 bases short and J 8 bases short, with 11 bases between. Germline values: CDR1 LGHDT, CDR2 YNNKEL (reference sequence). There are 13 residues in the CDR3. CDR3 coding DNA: TGTGCCAGCAGACAAAGGGACTATTCACCCCTCCACTTT. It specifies CASRQRDYSPLHF.

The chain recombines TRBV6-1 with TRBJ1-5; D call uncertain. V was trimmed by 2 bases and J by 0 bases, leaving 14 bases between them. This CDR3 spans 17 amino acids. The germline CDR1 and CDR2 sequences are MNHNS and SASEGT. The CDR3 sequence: CASSETHPSYSNQPQHF. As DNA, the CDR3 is TGTGCCAGCAGTGAAACCCACCCTTCCTATAGCAATCAGCCCCAGCATTTT.

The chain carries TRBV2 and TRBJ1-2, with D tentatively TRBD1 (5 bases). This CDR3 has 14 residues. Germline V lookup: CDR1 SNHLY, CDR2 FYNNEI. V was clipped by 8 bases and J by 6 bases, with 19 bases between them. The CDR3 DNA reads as TGTGCCAGCCTCAACGATGGGGCTCGAGATGGCTACACCTTC. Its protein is CASLNDGARDGYTF.

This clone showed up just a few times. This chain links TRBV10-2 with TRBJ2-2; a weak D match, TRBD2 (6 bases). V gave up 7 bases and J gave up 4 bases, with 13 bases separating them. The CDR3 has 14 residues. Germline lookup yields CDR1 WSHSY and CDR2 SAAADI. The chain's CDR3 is CASNPTSSTGELFF. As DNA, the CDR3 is TGCGCCAGCAATCCTACTAGCAGCACCGGGGAGCTGTTTTTT.

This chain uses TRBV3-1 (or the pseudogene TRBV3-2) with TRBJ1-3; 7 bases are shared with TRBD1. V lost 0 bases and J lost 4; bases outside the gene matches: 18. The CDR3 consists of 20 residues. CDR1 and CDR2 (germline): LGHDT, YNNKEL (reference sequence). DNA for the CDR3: TGTGCCAGCAGCCAAGAATGGTTGGTTACGACAGGGTTGGAGGGAAACACCATATATTTT. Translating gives CASSQEWLVTTGLEGNTIYF.

The DNA of the CDR3 is TGTGCCAGCAGGTCGGACAGTAATAATCAGCCCCAGCATTTT. It is translated as CASRSDSNNQPQHF. The rearrangement uses TRBV2 and TRBJ1-5, with D perhaps matching TRBD1 (6 bases). Germline V gives CDR1 SNHLY, CDR2 FYNNEI. This CDR3 region has 14 residues. Trimming stripped 6 bases from V and 4 bases from J, with 13 bases between.

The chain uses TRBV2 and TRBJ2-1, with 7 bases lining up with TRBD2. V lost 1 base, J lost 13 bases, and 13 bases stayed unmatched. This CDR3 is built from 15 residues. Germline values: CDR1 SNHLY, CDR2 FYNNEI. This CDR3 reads CASSEGSTSALPQFF. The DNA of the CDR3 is TGTGCCAGCAGTGAAGGTTCCACTAGCGCCTTACCCCAGTTCTTC.